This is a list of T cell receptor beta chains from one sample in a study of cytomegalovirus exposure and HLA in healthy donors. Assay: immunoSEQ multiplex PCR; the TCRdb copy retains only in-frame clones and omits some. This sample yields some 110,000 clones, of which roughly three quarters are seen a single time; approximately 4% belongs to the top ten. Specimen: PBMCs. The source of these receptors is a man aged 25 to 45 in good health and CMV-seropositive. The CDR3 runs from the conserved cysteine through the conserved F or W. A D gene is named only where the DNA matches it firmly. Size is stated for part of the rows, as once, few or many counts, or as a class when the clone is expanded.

DNA: TGTGCCTGGACCGGACTACTACTAGCCAAAAACATTCAGTACTTC
CDR3: CAWTGLLLAKNIQYF
D: -
V: TRBV30
J: TRBJ2-4
size: few

DNA: TGTGCCAGCAGACGACAGGGGGCAAACACTGAAGCTTTCTTT
CDR3: CASRRQGANTEAFF
D: TRBD1
V: TRBV6-1
J: TRBJ1-1
size: -

DNA: TGTGCCAGCATCCCCCAGGGGTACGAGCAGTACTTC
CDR3: CASIPQGYEQYF
D: -
V: TRBV7-2
J: TRBJ2-7
size: once

DNA: TGTGCTAGCAGCCGGACCTCGCGGGGGGAGACCCAGTACTTC
CDR3: CASSRTSRGETQYF
D: TRBD2
V: TRBV7-7
J: TRBJ2-5
size: -

DNA: TGTGCCAGCAGTCCTATAGCGGGGGAAGAGACCCAGTACTTC
CDR3: CASSPIAGEETQYF
D: TRBD2
V: TRBV27
J: TRBJ2-5
size: once

DNA: TGTGCCTCAATGACAGCTAACTATGGCTACACCTTC
CDR3: CASMTANYGYTF
D: -
V: TRBV30
J: TRBJ1-2
size: -

DNA: TGTGCCAGCAGCCAAGATACTAGGTTCTCCTACGAGCAGTACTTC
CDR3: CASSQDTRFSYEQYF
D: -
V: TRBV4-2
J: TRBJ2-7
size: -

DNA: TGTGCCAGCAGTCGGGACAGAACCTACGAGCAGTACTTC
CDR3: CASSRDRTYEQYF
D: TRBD1
V: TRBV6-5
J: TRBJ2-7
size: -

DNA: TGTGCCAGCACCCAACCGGCGGCGGGAGATACGCAGTATTTT
CDR3: CASTQPAAGDTQYF
D: -
V: TRBV7-9
J: TRBJ2-3
size: -

DNA: TGTGCCAGCAGCTTAATCCCGGGAGTAGCCAAAAACATTCAGTACTTC
CDR3: CASSLIPGVAKNIQYF
D: -
V: TRBV7-3
J: TRBJ2-4
size: -

DNA: TGTGCCAGCAGCTTCAGTAGCGGGAGGAATGAGCAGTTCTTC
CDR3: CASSFSSGRNEQFF
D: TRBD2
V: TRBV5-4
J: TRBJ2-1
size: -

DNA: TGTGCCAGCAGTTGGGACAGCGGATCTGGAAACACCATATATTTT
CDR3: CASSWDSGSGNTIYF
D: TRBD1
V: TRBV5-8
J: TRBJ1-3
size: -

DNA: TGCGCCAGCAGTCCTGACAGTTCTTCGGCCTACACCTTC
CDR3: CASSPDSSSAYTF
D: -
V: TRBV5-1
J: TRBJ1-2
size: -

DNA: TGTGCCAGCAGAGGCATAGCGGGATTTACCAAGACAGCGGGGACCCAGTACTTC
CDR3: CASRGIAGFTKTAGTQYF
D: TRBD2
V: TRBV7-6
J: TRBJ2-5
size: once

DNA: TGTGCCAGCAGCTTAGCGCGGTGGGGGCTAGGAGATACGCAGTATTTT
CDR3: CASSLARWGLGDTQYF
D: -
V: TRBV7-8
J: TRBJ2-3
size: few

DNA: TGTGCCTGGAGTGTACGAGGGTCACCCCTCCACTTT
CDR3: CAWSVRGSPLHF
D: -
V: TRBV30
J: TRBJ1-6
size: -

DNA: TGCGCCAGCAGCCTCCGAGAAGGAGGGAACACTGAAGCTTTCTTT
CDR3: CASSLREGGNTEAFF
D: -
V: TRBV4-3
J: TRBJ1-1
size: medium-sized

DNA: TGTGCCAGCAGCCCCTACACCGGGGAGCTGTTTTTT
CDR3: CASSPYTGELFF
D: -
V: TRBV9
J: TRBJ2-2
size: -